There are a few counts of the clone carrying this T cell receptor beta chain. At the DNA level, this CDR3 is encoded by other sequences in the same sample as well. The data were obtained in a study of shared clonotypes between healthy human individuals. Whole-study context: In total, the donors were two women and a few men aged 18 to 49. Plates per donor: three CD4 naive, three CD4 memory, two CD8 naive, one CD8 memory.

V was pared by 1 base and J by 6 bases, with 1 base of the junction left unmatched. CDR3 length equals 13 residues. CDR1 and CDR2 (germline): SEHNR, FQNEAQ (reference sequence). TCRdb's copy holds only in-frame clones and misses some; the assay was immunoSEQ multiplex PCR. The table shows around 2,000,000 clones, with more than 85% occurring only once. Naive-designated CD8 cells lacked CD45RO, were positively enriched for CCR7, and omitted terminally differentiated effector memory CD45RA+ cells. The chain joins TRBV7-9 to TRBJ1-2; 8 nucleotides line up with TRBD1. This sequence was found in a man aged 18 to 35 in good health. Some clones in this sample may be carry-over from other donors' samples. Material: naive CD8+ T cells from PBMCs. The CDR3 here is CASSLGTGNGYTF. In DNA form, the CDR3 reads TGTGCCAGCAGCTTAGGGACAGGGAATGGCTACACCTTC. The complete variable domain, with remaining parts taken from reference TRBV7-9 and TRBJ1-2, reads DTGVSQNPRHKITKRGQNVTFRCDPISEHNRLYWYRQTLGQGPEFLTYFQNEAQLEKSRLLSDRFSAERPKGSFSTLEIQRTEQGDSAMYLCASSLGTGNGYTFGSGTRLTVV.